The 10 T cell receptor beta chains below were found in one sample sequenced in a study of T cell repertoires in cytomegalovirus infection. Each CDR3 protein gets one entry after TCRdb re-called the reads with MiXCR. The sample lists about 190,000 distinct CDR3 sequences, roughly 30% seen once, with 30% to 35% in the top ten. The sample taken for sequencing was PBMCs. Receptors were obtained from a human donor in good health (CMV status not recorded). Some clones in this sample may be carry-over from other donors' samples.

This clonotype was seen a few times. The chain has TRBV5-7 and TRBJ1-1, with D unclear. TRBV5-7 belongs to the ORF category, with a function that is uncertain. The CDR3 has 12 residues. V gave up 5 bases and J gave up 5 bases, with 10 bases separating them. CDR3 sequence: CASSSQRTEAFF. The CDR3 DNA follows: TGTGCCAGCAGTTCCCAACGGACTGAAGCTTTCTTT.

This clonotype showed up just a few times. This sequence joins TRBV12-3 or TRBV12-4 and TRBJ2-7; D not certain. Trimming took 8 bases from V and 2 from J, leaving 10 bases between them. CDR3 size: 12 residues. CDR3 region: CASQFIPYEQYF. DNA of the CDR3: TGTGCCAGCCAGTTTATCCCCTACGAGCAGTACTTC.

This chain links TRBV11-1 with TRBJ2-1; tentative D call: TRBD1 (6 bases). V gave up 4 bases and J gave up 5 bases, with 12 bases separating them. CDR1 and CDR2 from the germline V gene are SGHAT and FQDESV (reference sequence). CDR3 size: 14 residues. The CDR3 protein is CASSWRQEHNEQFF. The CDR3 DNA reads as TGTGCCAGCAGCTGGCGACAGGAGCACAATGAGCAGTTCTTC.

A remark on this clonotype: One base away lies a much larger clone, so this may be a sequencing read error. V is TRBV7-2 and J is TRBJ1-2; TRBD1 matches at 9 bases. Germline CDR1 and CDR2: SGHTA and FQGNSA. This CDR3 spans 15 amino acids. The ends lost 2 bases at V and 10 bases at J; junction bases unmatched: 11. CDR3 protein: CASSLSTGTGNVYTF. In nucleotides, the CDR3 is TGTGCCAGCAGCTTATCCACCGGGACAGGGAACGTCTACACCTTC.

The V call is TRBV5-1, the J call TRBJ2-4; 10 positions match TRBD1. V shed 4 bases, J shed 11 bases, and the junction held 3 bases outside the gene matches. The CDR3 covers 12 residues. Germline V gene data show CDR1 as SGHRS and CDR2 as YFSETQ. The DNA of the CDR3 is TGCGCCAGCAGCCCGGACAGGGGGTTTCAGTACTTC. The encoded protein is CASSPDRGFQYF.

J is TRBJ1-2 and V is TRBV7-2; D ambiguous. Germline V gives CDR1 SGHTA, CDR2 FQGNSA. There are 15 residues in the CDR3. V lost 7 bases and J lost 1, with 16 bases in between. This CDR3 reads CASTPEVGGNYGYTF. The CDR3 DNA is TGTGCCAGCACCCCCGAGGTGGGCGGTAACTATGGCTACACCTTC.

The chain uses TRBV6-5 and TRBJ1-6, with D maybe TRBD1 (6 bases). Germline loops: CDR1 MNHEY, CDR2 SVGAGI. With 0 bases removed from V and 9 bases from J, the gap between germline ends came to 15 bases. The CDR3 loop spans 16 amino acids. The CDR3 coding sequence is TGTGCCAGCAGTTACTCCACGGGCAGGGGAGGTTCACCCCTCCACTTT. Its protein product is CASSYSTGRGGSPLHF.

The chain employs TRBV5-4 and TRBJ2-3; possible D gene TRBD1, 5 bases. CDR1 is SGHNT and CDR2 is YYREEE in the germline V gene (reference sequence). V was cut by 1 base and J by 4 bases, with 13 bases left in between. CDR3 length: 15 residues. The CDR3 protein is CASSLPRVGPDTQYF. The CDR3 region has the DNA TGTGCCAGCAGCTTGCCAAGGGTGGGGCCAGATACGCAGTATTTT.

V usage is TRBV28 and J usage is TRBJ2-5, with 12 positions matching TRBD2. This CDR3 is built from 16 residues. V dropped 5 bases and J dropped 7; count of bases not matched to a gene: 11. Germline V gene lookup returns CDR1 MDHEN and CDR2 SYDVKM. In DNA form, the CDR3 reads TGTGCCAGCAGTGCCGCCGGACTAGCGGGGAGAGCGACCCAGTACTTC. Translating it yields CASSAAGLAGRATQYF.

This clonotype was seen a few times. The genes are TRBV7-2 and TRBJ1-3; 7 nucleotides line up with TRBD1. Looked up from germline, CDR1 is SGHTA and CDR2 is FQGNSA. The CDR3 consists of 17 residues. Trimming removed 2 bases from V and 0 bases from J; junction bases left unmatched: 7. CDR3 sequence reads: CASSLRVWDSSGNTIYF. CDR3 in DNA: TGTGCCAGCAGCTTAAGAGTTTGGGACAGCTCTGGAAACACCATATATTTT.